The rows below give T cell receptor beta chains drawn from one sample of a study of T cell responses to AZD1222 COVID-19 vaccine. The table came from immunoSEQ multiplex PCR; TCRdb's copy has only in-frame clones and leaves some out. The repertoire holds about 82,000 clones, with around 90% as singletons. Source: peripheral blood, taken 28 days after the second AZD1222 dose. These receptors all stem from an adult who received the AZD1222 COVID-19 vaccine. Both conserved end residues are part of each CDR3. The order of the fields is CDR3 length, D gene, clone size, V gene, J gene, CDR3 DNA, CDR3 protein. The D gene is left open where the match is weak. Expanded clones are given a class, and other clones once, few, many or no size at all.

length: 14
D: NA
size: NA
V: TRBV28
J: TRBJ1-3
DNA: TGTGCCAGCAGACGCGGGATCTCTGGAAACACCATATATTTT
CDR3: CASRRGISGNTIYF

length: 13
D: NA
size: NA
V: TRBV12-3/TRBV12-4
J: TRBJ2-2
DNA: TGTGCCAGCAGTTTACGGGGAACGGGGGAGCTGTTTTTT
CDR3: CASSLRGTGELFF

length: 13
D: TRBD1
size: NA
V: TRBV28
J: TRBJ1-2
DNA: TGTACCAGCAGTTCGCCCGACAGGGGGCGCTACACCTTC
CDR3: CTSSSPDRGRYTF

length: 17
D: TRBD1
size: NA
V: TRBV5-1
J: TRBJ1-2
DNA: TGCGCCAGCAGCTTGGGGTTGGGGGACAGGGGTCTACATGGCTACACCTTC
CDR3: CASSLGLGDRGLHGYTF

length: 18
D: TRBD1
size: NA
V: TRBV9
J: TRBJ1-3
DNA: TGTGCCAGCAGCCCGGACAGGGTCATCGGTCTACCAGGAAACACCATATATTTT
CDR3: CASSPDRVIGLPGNTIYF

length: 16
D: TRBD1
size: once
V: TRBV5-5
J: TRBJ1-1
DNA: TGTGCCAGCAGCTGGATACAGGGGGCAGGGGGCACTGAAGCTTTCTTT
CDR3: CASSWIQGAGGTEAFF

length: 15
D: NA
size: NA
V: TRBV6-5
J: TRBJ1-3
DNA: TGTGCCAGCAGCCCGGACCGTAGCTCTGGAAACACCATATATTTT
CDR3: CASSPDRSSGNTIYF

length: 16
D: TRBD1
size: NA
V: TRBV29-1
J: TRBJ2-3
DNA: TGCAGCGTTGAAGATTGGGACAGCATTTCCACAGATACGCAGTATTTT
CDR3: CSVEDWDSISTDTQYF

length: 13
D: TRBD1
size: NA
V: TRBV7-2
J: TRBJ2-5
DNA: TGTGCCAGCAGCTTGACAGGGTTAGAGACCCAGTACTTC
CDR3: CASSLTGLETQYF

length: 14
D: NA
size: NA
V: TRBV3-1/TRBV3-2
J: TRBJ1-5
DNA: TGTGCCAGCAGCCAAGGCGGTGGCAATCAGCCCCAGCATTTT
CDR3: CASSQGGGNQPQHF

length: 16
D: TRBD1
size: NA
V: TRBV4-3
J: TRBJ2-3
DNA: TGCGCCAGCAGCCAACGACAGGGCCCTTCCACAGATACGCAGTATTTT
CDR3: CASSQRQGPSTDTQYF

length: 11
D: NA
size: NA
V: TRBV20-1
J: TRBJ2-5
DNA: TGCAGTGCTAGTCGGCAAGAGACCCAGTACTTC
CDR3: CSASRQETQYF

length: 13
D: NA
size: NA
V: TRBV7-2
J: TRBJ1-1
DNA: TGTGCCAGCAGCTTAGGGGGTCGACGGGAAGCTTTCTTT
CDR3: CASSLGGRREAFF

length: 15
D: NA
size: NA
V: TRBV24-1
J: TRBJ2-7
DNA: TGTGCCACCAAGAGGGCGCCGGGACCCTCCTACGAGCAGTACTTC
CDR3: CATKRAPGPSYEQYF

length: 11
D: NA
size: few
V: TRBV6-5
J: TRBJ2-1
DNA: TGTGCCAGCACCCGGTACGGTGAGCAGTTCTTC
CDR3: CASTRYGEQFF

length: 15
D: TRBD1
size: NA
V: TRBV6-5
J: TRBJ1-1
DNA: TGTGCCAGCAGGGACAGGGGCCGCATGAACACTGAAGCTTTCTTT
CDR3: CASRDRGRMNTEAFF

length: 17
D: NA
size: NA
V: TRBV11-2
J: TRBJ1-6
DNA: TGTGCCAGCAGCTTAGCTGCTTTTCGGTCCATCCAATCACCCCTCCACTTT
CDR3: CASSLAAFRSIQSPLHF

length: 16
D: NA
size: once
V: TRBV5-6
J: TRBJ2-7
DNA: TGTGCCAGCAGCTTATCCCCACGTGCAGGCTCCTACGAGCAGTACTTC
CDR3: CASSLSPRAGSYEQYF

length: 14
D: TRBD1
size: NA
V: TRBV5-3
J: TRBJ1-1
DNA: TGTGCCAGAAGCTCGCCCGACAGGGTAACTGAAGCTTTCTTT
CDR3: CARSSPDRVTEAFF

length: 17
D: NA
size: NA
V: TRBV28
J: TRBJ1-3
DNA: TGTGCCAGCAGTTTTACAGGCAAGGTCTATTCTGGAAACACCATATATTTT
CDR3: CASSFTGKVYSGNTIYF

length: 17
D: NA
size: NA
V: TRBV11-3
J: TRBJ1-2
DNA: TGTGCCAGCAGCCCAAGACAGGATCTAATATCTAACTATGGCTACACCTTC
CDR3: CASSPRQDLISNYGYTF

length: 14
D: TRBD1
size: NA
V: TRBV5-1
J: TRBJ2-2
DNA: TGCGCCAGCAGCTTAACAGGGGGCGCCGGGGAGCTGTTTTTT
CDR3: CASSLTGGAGELFF

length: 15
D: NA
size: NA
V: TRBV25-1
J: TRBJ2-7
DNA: TGTGCCAGCAGTGGGAGTGGGGGACCCACCTACGAGCAGTACTTC
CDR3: CASSGSGGPTYEQYF

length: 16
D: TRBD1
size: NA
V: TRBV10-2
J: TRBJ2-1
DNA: TGCGCCAGCAGCTTACAGGGGGAGCACAAATACAATGAGCAGTTCTTC
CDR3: CASSLQGEHKYNEQFF

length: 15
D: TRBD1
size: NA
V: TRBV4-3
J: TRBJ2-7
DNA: TGCGCCAGCAGCCGAAAACCGGGACAGGATTACGAGCAGTACTTC
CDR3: CASSRKPGQDYEQYF

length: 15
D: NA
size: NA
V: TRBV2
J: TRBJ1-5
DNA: TGTGCCAGCAGTATCCGGGGCCAACAGAATCAGCCCCAGCATTTT
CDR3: CASSIRGQQNQPQHF

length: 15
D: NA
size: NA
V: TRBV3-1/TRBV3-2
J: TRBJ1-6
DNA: TGTGCCAGCAGCCAAGGGCAATTGTGGAATTCACCCCTCCACTTT
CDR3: CASSQGQLWNSPLHF

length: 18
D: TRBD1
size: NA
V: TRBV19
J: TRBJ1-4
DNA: TGTGCCAGTACCGATCTCAGGGACAGTAGATCTGGGCGGGAAAAACTGTTTTTT
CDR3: CASTDLRDSRSGREKLFF

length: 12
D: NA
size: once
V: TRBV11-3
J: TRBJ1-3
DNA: TGTGCCAGCAGCGAAGAGGGAAACACCATATATTTT
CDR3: CASSEEGNTIYF

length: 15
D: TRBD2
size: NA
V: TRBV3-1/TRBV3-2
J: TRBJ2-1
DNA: TGTGCCAGCAGCAGTCTAGCGGGGCTCCACAATGAGCAGTTCTTC
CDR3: CASSSLAGLHNEQFF

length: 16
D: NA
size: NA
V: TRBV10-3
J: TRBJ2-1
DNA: TGTGCCATCAGTGAGTCCACGGGTAGCTCCTACAATGAGCAGTTCTTC
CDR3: CAISESTGSSYNEQFF

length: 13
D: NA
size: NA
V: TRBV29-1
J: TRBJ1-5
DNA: TGCAGCGTTTCTCTTGGTAACAATCAGCCCCAGCATTTT
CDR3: CSVSLGNNQPQHF

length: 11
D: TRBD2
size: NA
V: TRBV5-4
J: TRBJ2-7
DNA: TGTGCCAGCAGCGGACCGGGACTAGGGAACTTC
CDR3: CASSGPGLGNF

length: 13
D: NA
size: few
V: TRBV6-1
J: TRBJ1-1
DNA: TGTGCCAGCAGTGAATACACAGGGAGGGGAGCTTTCTTT
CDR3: CASSEYTGRGAFF

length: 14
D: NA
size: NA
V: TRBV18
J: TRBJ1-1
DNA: TGTGCCAGCTCACCCATAGCACAGAACACTGAAGCTTTCTTT
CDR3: CASSPIAQNTEAFF

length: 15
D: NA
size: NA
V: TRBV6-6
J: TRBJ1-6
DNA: TGTGCCAGCAGCCAAGGGGCGGCCTTGGATTCACCCCTCCACTTT
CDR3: CASSQGAALDSPLHF

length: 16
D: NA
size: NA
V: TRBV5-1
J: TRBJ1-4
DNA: TGCGCCAGCAGCTTGGGGAGGGGGGCAACTAATGAAAAACTGTTTTTT
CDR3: CASSLGRGATNEKLFF

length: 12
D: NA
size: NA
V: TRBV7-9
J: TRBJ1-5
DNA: TGTGCCAGCAGCTTAGGCACCCAGCCCCAGCATTTT
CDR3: CASSLGTQPQHF

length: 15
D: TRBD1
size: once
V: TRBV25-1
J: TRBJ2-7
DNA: TGTGCCAGCAGTGGTGGGACAGGGAGCTCCTACGAGCAGTACTTC
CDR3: CASSGGTGSSYEQYF

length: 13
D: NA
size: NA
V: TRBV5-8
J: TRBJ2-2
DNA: TGTGCCAGCAGCTTGGGATTTTCCGGGGAGCTGTTTTTT
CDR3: CASSLGFSGELFF

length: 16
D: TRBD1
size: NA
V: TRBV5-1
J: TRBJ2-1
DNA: TGCGCCAGCAGCTTCGTGGACAGGGGAGCCTACAATGAGCAGTTCTTC
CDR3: CASSFVDRGAYNEQFF

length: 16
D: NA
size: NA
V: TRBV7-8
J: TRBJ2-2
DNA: TGTGCCAGCAGCTTAGTACCGGGGGACTCCGGGGGGGAGCTGTTTTTT
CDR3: CASSLVPGDSGGELFF

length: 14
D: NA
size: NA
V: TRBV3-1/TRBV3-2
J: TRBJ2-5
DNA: TGTGCCAGCAGGACGCCGGGACTTCAAGAGACCCAGTACTTC
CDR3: CASRTPGLQETQYF

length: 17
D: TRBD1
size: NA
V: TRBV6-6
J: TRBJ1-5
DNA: TGTGCCAGCAGTCGAAGACAGGGGGGAAATAGCAATCAGCCCCAGCATTTT
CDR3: CASSRRQGGNSNQPQHF

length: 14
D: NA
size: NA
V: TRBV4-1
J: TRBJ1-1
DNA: TGCGCCAGCAGCCAAGATTCCAGGGAGGTTGAAGCTTTCTTT
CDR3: CASSQDSREVEAFF

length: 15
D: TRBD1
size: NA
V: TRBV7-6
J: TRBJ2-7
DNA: TGTGCCAGCAGCCTAGGGACAGGGATCACCTACGAGCAGTACTTC
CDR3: CASSLGTGITYEQYF

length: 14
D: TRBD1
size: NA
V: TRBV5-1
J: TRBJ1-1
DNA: TGCGCCAGCAGCCCCTGGACAGGGGGGACTGAAGCTTTCTTT
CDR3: CASSPWTGGTEAFF

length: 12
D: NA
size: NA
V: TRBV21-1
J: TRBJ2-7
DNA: TGTGCCAGCAGTCTCACACCTTCGGGACCGTACTTC
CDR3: CASSLTPSGPYF

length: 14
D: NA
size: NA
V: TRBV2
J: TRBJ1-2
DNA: TGTGCCAGCAGTGCGGGGAACTTTAACTATGGCTACACCTTC
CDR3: CASSAGNFNYGYTF

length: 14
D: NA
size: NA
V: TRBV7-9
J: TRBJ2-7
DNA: TGTGCCAGCAGCCCAGATCGGACGCTCGGGGAGCAGTACTTC
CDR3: CASSPDRTLGEQYF

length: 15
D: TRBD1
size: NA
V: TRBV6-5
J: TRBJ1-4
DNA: TGTGCCAGCAGGGGACCGGGACAGGGGGATGAAAAACTGTTTTTT
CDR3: CASRGPGQGDEKLFF

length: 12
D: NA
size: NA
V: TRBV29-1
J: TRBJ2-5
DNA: TGCAGCGTTGGGACAGTCCAAGAGACCCAGTACTTC
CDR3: CSVGTVQETQYF

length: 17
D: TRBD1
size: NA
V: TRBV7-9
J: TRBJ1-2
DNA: TGTGCCAGCTCCCCCCCCCTGGGACAGGGAAGCGAAGTGGGCTACACCTTC
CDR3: CASSPPLGQGSEVGYTF